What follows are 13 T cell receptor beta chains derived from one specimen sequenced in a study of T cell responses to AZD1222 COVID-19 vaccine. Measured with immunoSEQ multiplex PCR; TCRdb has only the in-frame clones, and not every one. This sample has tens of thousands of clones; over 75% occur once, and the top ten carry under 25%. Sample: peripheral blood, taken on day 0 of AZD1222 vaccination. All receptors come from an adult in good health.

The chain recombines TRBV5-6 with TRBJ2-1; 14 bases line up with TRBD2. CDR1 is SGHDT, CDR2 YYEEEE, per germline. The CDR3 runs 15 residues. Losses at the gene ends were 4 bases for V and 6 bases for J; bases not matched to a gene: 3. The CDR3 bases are TGTGCCAGCAGCATGGGGACTAGCGGGAGCAATGAGCAGTTCTTC. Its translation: CASSMGTSGSNEQFF.

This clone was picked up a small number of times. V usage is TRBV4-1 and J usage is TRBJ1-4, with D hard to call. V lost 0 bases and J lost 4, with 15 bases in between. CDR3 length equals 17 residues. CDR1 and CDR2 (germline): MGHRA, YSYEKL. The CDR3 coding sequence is TGCGCCAGCAGCCAAGAGGGGTTCGGACTTTTTAATGAAAAACTGTTTTTT. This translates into CASSQEGFGLFNEKLFF.

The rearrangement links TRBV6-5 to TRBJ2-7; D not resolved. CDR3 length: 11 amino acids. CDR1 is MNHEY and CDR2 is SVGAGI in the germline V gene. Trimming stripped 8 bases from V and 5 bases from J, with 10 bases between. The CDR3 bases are TGTGCCAGCGGTAGGGTAAACGAGCAGTACTTC. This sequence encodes CASGRVNEQYF.

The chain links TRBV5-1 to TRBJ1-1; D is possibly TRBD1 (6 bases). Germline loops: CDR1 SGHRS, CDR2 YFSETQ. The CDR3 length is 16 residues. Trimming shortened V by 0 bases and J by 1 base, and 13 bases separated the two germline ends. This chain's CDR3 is CASSLVGTNRNTEAFF. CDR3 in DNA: TGCGCCAGCAGCTTGGTGGGGACAAACAGGAACACTGAAGCTTTCTTT.

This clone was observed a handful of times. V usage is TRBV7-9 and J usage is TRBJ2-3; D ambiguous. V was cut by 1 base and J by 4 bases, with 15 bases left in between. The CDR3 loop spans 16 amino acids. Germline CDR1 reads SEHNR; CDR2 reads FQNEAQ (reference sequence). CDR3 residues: CASSLGGYRWPDTQYF. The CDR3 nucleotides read TGTGCCAGCAGCTTAGGCGGCTACCGATGGCCAGATACGCAGTATTTT.

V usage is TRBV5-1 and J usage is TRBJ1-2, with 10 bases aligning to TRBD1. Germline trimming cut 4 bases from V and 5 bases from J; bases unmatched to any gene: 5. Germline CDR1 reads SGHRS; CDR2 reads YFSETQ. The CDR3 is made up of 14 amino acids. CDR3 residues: CASSPGTGDYGYTF. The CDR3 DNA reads TGCGCCAGCAGCCCAGGGACAGGGGATTATGGCTACACCTTC.

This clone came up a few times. CDR3: CASSWGSGTGSEKLFF. The CDR3 nucleotides read TGTGCCAGCAGTTGGGGGTCCGGGACAGGGAGTGAAAAACTGTTTTTT. The chain has TRBV2 and TRBJ1-4; 9 positions agree with TRBD1. CDR1 is SNHLY, CDR2 FYNNEI, per germline. This CDR3 region has 16 residues. Unmatched junction bases numbered 11, after V lost 5 bases and J lost 7 bases.

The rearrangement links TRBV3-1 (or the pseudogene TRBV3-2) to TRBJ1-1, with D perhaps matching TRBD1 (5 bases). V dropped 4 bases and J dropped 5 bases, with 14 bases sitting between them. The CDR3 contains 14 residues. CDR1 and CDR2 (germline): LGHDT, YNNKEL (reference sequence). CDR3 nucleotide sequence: TGTGCCAGCAGCCCCAACGGAGGGGTGACTGAAGCTTTCTTT. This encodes CASSPNGGVTEAFF.

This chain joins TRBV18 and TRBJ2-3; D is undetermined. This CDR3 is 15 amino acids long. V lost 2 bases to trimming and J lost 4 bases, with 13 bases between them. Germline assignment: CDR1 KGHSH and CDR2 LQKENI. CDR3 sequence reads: CASSPKKWAPDTQYF. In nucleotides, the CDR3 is TGTGCCAGCTCACCAAAAAAATGGGCCCCAGATACGCAGTATTTT.

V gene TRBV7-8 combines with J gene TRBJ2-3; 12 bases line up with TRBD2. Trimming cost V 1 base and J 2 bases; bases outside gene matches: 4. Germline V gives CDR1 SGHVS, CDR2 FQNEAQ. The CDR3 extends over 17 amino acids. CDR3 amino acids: CASSLGSSGRATDTQYF. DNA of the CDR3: TGTGCCAGCAGCTTAGGTTCTAGCGGGAGGGCCACAGATACGCAGTATTTT.

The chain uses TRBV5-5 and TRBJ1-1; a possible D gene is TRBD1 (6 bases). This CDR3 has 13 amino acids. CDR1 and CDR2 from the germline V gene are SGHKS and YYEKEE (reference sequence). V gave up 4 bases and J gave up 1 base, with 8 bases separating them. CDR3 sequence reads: CASSLTGNTEAFF. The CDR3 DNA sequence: TGTGCCAGCAGCCTGACAGGGAACACTGAAGCTTTCTTT. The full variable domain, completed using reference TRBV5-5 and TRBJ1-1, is DAGVTQSPTHLIKTRGQQVTLRCSPISGHKSVSWYQQVLGQGPQFIFQYYEKEERGRGNFPDRFSARQFPNYSSELNVNALLLGDSALYLCASSLTGNTEAFFGQGTRLTVV.

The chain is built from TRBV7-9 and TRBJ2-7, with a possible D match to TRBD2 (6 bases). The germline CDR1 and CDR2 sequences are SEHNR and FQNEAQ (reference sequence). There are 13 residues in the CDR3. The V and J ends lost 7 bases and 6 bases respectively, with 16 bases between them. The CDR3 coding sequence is TGTGCCAGCACCTTCGGACTATCTGCCGAGCAGTACTTC. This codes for CASTFGLSAEQYF.

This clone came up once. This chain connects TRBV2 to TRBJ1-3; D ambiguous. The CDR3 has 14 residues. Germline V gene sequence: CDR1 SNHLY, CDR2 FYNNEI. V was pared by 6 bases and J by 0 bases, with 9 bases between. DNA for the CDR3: TGTGCCAGCAGCCGGACGGTCTCTGGAAACACCATATATTTT. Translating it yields CASSRTVSGNTIYF.